A single sample gave rise to the 15 T cell receptor beta chains below, sequenced in a study of blood T cell repertoires in COVID-19. Profiling relied on immunoSEQ multiplex PCR, and the TCRdb table lists in-frame clones only, not all of them. The sample includes about 99,000 clones, 70% to 90% seen only once; the top ten take under 15%. What was sequenced was peripheral blood. These TCRs come from a woman aged 60-75 years in a cohort sampled during active or convalescent COVID-19.

The rearrangement links TRBV4-2 to TRBJ1-2, with D possibly matching TRBD1 (5 bases). The CDR3 has 17 residues. Trimming took 0 bases from V and 6 from J, leaving 20 bases between them. In germline, CDR1 is LGHNA, CDR2 YNFKEQ. The CDR3 DNA sequence: TGTGCCAGCAGCCAAGATCGAAGTTCAGGGATCGTAAATGGCTACACCTTC. Amino acids: CASSQDRSSGIVNGYTF.

The rearrangement links TRBV5-8 to TRBJ1-6; maybe TRBD1 (6 bases). CDR3 size: 16 residues. CDR1 SGHTS and CDR2 YDEGEE come from the germline V gene. Trimming removed 4 bases at V and 4 bases at J, with 15 bases between. The CDR3 DNA is TGTGCCAGCAGCAGAGTCGGGACACCGTATAATTCACCCCTCCACTTT. This codes for CASSRVGTPYNSPLHF.

The chain employs TRBV6-1 and TRBJ1-3; unclear D gene. The CDR3 contains 16 residues. V lost 2 bases, J lost 2 bases, and 13 bases lay in between. The germline CDR1 and CDR2 sequences are MNHNS and SASEGT. The CDR3, as DNA: TGTGCCAGCAGTGAACTCCGGGGAGCAGCTGGAAACACCATATATTTT. Translation: CASSELRGAAGNTIYF.

CDR3 in DNA: TGCGCCAGCAGCTTGGGGCAGGGAGGGACCCAGTACTTC. It yields the protein CASSLGQGGTQYF. V usage is TRBV5-1 and J usage is TRBJ2-5; possible D gene TRBD2, 6 bases. Between the trimmed V and J ends, which lost 0 bases and 7 bases, there was a span of 10 bases. From germline, CDR1 is SGHRS and CDR2 YFSETQ. This CDR3 is 13 amino acids long.

V and J are TRBV6-4 and TRBJ1-2; possible D gene TRBD1, 5 bases. CDR3 length: 13 residues. Germline V gene data show CDR1 as MRHNA and CDR2 as SNTAGT. The V end lost 6 bases, the J end lost 6 bases, and 14 bases lay between the germline ends. The chain's CDR3 is CASRRGDFDGYTF. The CDR3 coding sequence is TGTGCCAGCAGGCGGGGGGACTTCGATGGCTACACCTTC.

The chain uses TRBV12-5 and TRBJ1-1; D gene ambiguous. The V gene lost 7 bases and the J gene lost 14 bases, with 11 bases spanning the gap. The germline V gene encodes CDR1 LGHNT and CDR2 FRNRAP. This CDR3 is 9 amino acids long. In DNA, the CDR3 is TGTGCTAGTGCCCTCGGCGGCTTCTTT. Protein product: CASALGGFF.

The V gene is TRBV18, the J gene TRBJ2-7; possibly TRBD2 for D (5 bases). CDR3 length: 12 residues. Germline V CDR1 and CDR2: KGHSH, LQKENI. V was pared by 2 bases and J by 6 bases, with 8 bases between. For the CDR3, the DNA is TGTGCCAGCTCACCAAAGGCGGGCGAGCAGTACTTC. Protein product: CASSPKAGEQYF.

The chain is built from TRBV11-2 and TRBJ2-2; 10 bases agree with TRBD2. CDR3 length equals 19 residues. The junction had 15 bases not matched to a gene; V was cut back by 6 bases and J by 2 bases. CDR1 is SGHAT and CDR2 is FQNNGV in the germline V gene. As DNA, the CDR3 is TGTGCCAGCAGAAAAGCCCGCAGCGGGGGGGCAAAAAACACCGGGGAGCTGTTTTTT. Its translation is CASRKARSGGAKNTGELFF.

The chain recombines TRBV2 with TRBJ2-6; TRBD1 matches 10 bases. Germline lookup yields CDR1 SNHLY and CDR2 FYNNEI. The CDR3 extends over 16 amino acids. Trimming took 6 bases from V and 3 from J; bases not matched to a gene: 5. The CDR3 spells CASRTGGAFGANVLTF. The CDR3 DNA sequence: TGTGCCAGCAGGACAGGGGGCGCTTTTGGGGCCAACGTCCTGACTTTC.

The rearrangement links TRBV4-1 to TRBJ1-4; D ambiguous. There are 15 residues in the CDR3. Germline assignment: CDR1 MGHRA and CDR2 YSYEKL. V was cut by 1 base and J by 6 bases, with 12 bases left in between. This CDR3 reads CASSQGPVRDEKLFF. The CDR3 coding sequence is TGCGCCAGCAGCCAAGGACCCGTGAGGGATGAAAAACTGTTTTTT.

This clone was observed a handful of times. This chain's CDR3 is CASSPLKGVWNEQFF. DNA for the CDR3: TGTGCCAGCAGTCCCCTAAAAGGGGTTTGGAATGAGCAGTTCTTC. This chain connects TRBV2 to TRBJ2-1, with D possibly matching TRBD1 (5 bases). V lost 5 bases and J 7 bases, leaving 18 bases between the germline ends. CDR1 is SNHLY and CDR2 is FYNNEI in the germline V gene. CDR3 size: 15 residues.

Of note for this clone: Other DNA sequences from this sample encode an identical CDR3 as well. The V call is TRBV19, the J call TRBJ1-5, with a weak D call TRBD1 (6 bases). Looked up from germline, CDR1 is LNHDA and CDR2 is SQIVND (reference sequence). This CDR3 is built from 13 residues. V lost 7 bases to trimming and J lost 1 base, with 8 bases between them. CDR3 residues: CASTGQSNQPQHF. CDR3 bases: TGTGCCAGTACGGGACAAAGCAATCAGCCCCAGCATTTT.

The chain links TRBV15 to TRBJ2-3; 7 nucleotides line up with TRBD2. Germline CDR1 LNHNV, CDR2 YYDKDF (reference sequence). This CDR3 is 15 amino acids long. Trimming took 1 base from V and 0 from J; bases not matched to a gene: 1. The CDR3 coding sequence is TGTGCCACCAGCAGAGGTAGCGGGAGCACAGATACGCAGTATTTT. It codes for CATSRGSGSTDTQYF.

The chain has TRBV9 and TRBJ2-2; D might be TRBD2 (6 bases). The CDR3 covers 16 residues. With 0 bases removed from V and 5 bases from J, the gap between germline ends came to 14 bases. Germline assignment: CDR1 SGDLS and CDR2 YYNGEE. The CDR3 DNA reads as TGTGCCAGCAGCGTAGATCCCGGGAGAGGGACCGGGGAGCTGTTTTTT. Amino acid sequence: CASSVDPGRGTGELFF.

This chain connects TRBV28 to TRBJ1-2, with D perhaps matching TRBD1 (5 bases). This CDR3 has 13 residues. In germline, CDR1 is MDHEN, CDR2 SYDVKM. V lost 7 bases, J lost 6 bases, and 15 bases lay in between. This CDR3 is CASTMGGRNGYTF. The CDR3 DNA follows: TGTGCCAGCACGATGGGGGGTAGAAATGGCTACACCTTC.